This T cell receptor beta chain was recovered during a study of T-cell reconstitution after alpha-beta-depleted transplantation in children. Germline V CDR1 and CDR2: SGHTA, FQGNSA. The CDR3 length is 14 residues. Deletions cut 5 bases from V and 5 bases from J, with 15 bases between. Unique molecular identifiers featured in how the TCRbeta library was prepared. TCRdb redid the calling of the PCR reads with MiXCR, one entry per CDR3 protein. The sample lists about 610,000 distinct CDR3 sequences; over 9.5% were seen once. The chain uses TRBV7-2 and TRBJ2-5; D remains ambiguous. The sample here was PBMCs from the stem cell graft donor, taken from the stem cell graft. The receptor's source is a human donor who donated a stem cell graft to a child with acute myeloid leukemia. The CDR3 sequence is CASSLNPVMETQYF. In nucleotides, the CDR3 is TGTGCCAGCAGCCTCAATCCGGTTATGGAGACCCAGTACTTC.